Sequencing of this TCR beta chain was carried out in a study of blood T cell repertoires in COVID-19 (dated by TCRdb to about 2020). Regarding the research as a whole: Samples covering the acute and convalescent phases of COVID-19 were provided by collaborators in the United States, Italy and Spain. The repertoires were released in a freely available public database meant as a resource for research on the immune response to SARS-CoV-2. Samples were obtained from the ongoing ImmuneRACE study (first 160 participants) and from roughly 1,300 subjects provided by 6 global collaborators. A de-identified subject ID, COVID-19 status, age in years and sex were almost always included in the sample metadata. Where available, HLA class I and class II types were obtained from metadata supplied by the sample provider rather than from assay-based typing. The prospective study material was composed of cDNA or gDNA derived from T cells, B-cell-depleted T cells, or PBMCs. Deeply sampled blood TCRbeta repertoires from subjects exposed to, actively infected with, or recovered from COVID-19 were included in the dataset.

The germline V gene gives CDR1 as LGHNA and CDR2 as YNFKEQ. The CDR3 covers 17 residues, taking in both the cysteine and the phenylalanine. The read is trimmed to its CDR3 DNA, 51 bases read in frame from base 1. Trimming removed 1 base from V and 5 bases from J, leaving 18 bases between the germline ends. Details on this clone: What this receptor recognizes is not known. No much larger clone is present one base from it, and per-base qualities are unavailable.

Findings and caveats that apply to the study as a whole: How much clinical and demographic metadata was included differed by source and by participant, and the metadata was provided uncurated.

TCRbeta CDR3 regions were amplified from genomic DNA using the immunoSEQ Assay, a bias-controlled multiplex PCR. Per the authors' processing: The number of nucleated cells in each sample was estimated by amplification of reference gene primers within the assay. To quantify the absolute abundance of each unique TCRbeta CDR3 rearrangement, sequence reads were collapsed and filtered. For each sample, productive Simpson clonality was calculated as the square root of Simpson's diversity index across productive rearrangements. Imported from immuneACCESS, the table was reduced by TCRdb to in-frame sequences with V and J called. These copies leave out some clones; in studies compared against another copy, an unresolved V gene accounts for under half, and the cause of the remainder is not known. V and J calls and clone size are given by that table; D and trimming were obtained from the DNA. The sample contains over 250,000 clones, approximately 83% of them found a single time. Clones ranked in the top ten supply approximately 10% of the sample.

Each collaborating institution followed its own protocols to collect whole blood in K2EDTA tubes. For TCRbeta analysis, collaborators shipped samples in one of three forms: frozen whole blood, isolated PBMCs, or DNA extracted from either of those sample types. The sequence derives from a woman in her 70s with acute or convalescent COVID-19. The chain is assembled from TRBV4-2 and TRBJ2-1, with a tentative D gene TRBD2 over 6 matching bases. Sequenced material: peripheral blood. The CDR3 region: CASSQVSQQGGNNEQFF. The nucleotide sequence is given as TGTGCCAGCAGCCAAGTATCCCAGCAGGGCGGGAACAATGAGCAGTTCTTC.